This T cell receptor (beta chain) came from a study of T-cell reconstitution after alpha-beta-depleted transplantation in children. The study, taken as a whole, reports: In patients about two months after transplant, alpha-beta T cells reportedly arose from several hundred expanded graft clones. Newly generated T cells supplied most T-cell counts and diversity one year post-transplant. Surviving recipient T cells and thymic progenitors underlay high day-60 TCRbeta diversity in some patients.

The TCRbeta library was prepared with unique molecular identifiers. TCRdb passed the PCR reads through MiXCR, listing each CDR3 protein once. Among around 700,000 distinct CDR3 sequences, about 12% were seen once, and the ten largest hold 0.79%. This clonotype came up many times. What it recognizes is unknown. The TCR was taken from a girl aged 2 to 10 with congenital amegakaryocytic thrombocytopenia, due to receive a stem cell transplant. The sequencing here drew on PBMCs, taken before TCRalphabeta/CD19-depleted stem cell transplant.

The CDR3 DNA sequence: TGTGCCAACACCAAGACAGGGTTTGGAGCTTTCTTT. Amino acids: CANTKTGFGAFF. The chain carries TRBV6-1 and TRBJ1-1; TRBD1 aligns across 7 bases. The CDR3 extends over 12 amino acids. Germline lookup yields CDR1 MNHNS and CDR2 SASEGT. J gave up 10 bases and V 10 bases, and 12 bases lay outside the gene matches.